Listed here is a single T cell receptor beta chain. As handled by the study authors: Estimation of nucleated cell counts relied on the amplification of reference gene primers. Sequenced by immunoSEQ multiplex PCR; TCRdb stores in-frame clones only, minus some. That table gives V, J and clone size, and the DNA gave D and trimming. The repertoire holds some 130,000 clones, with 70% to 90% as singletons. This CDR3 comprises 13 residues. The germline V and J ends were trimmed by 2 bases and 6 bases, with 10 bases remaining between them. The V gene's germline CDR1 is SGHNT and CDR2 YENEEA. The data derive from a study of blood T cell repertoires in COVID-19. Study-wide background: Italy, Spain and the United States were the sources of the convalescent and acute COVID-19 samples. T cells, B-cell-depleted T cells, or PBMCs supplied cDNA or gDNA.

The genes are TRBV11-3 and TRBJ1-1, with D possibly TRBD1 on 5 matching bases. Source material: peripheral blood. This TCR was recovered from a man aged 50 or older with acute or convalescent COVID-19. CDR3 amino acids: CASSLNGRAEAFF. CDR3 coding DNA: TGTGCCAGCAGCTTAAACGGCAGGGCTGAAGCTTTCTTT.